This TCR beta chain was identified in a study of metastatic and nonmetastatic thyroid tumors. Across the whole study: Malignant thyroid and benign thyroid patients provided blood and tumor or nodule tissue whose repertoires were compared.

This clone was seen more than once but under ten times. Its target is not known. Whole-study findings and limits: In both blood and tumor samples, TCR beta diversity was reported significantly higher for malignant than benign nodules.

V lost 1 base to trimming and J lost 5 bases; unmatched junction nucleotides: 7. Germline V gene sequence: CDR1 SGHAT, CDR2 FQNNGV. This CDR3 is 16 amino acids long. With MiXCR, TCRdb reprocessed the PCR reads. The table has 55,000 to 75,000 clones, 18% seen once; the top ten hold 9.5% to 15%. Each patient went into thyroid surgery without having received any treatment. The gene calls are TRBV11-2 and TRBJ1-5, with 8 bases matching TRBD1. Sample: blood. This TCR was recovered from a female donor with papillary thyroid cancer or a benign thyroid nodule (not recorded which). Some clones in this sample may be carry-over from other donors' samples. This CDR3 reads CASSLGGGTGYQPQHF. CDR3 nucleotide sequence: TGTGCCAGCAGCTTAGGGGGCGGGACAGGATATCAGCCCCAGCATTTT.